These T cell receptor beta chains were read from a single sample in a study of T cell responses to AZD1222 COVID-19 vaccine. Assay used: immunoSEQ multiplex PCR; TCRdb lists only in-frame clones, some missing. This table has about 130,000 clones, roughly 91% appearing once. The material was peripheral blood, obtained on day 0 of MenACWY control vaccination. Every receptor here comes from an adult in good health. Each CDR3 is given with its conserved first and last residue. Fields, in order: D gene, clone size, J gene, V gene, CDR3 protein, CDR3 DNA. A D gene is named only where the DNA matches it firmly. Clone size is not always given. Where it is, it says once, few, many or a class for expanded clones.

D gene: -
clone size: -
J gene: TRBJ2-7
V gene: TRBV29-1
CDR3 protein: CSVEAPGLIYEQYF
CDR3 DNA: TGCAGCGTTGAGGCTCCGGGACTGATCTACGAGCAGTACTTC

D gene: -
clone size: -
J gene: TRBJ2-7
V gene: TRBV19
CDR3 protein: CASSDREVSYEQYF
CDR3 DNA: TGTGCCAGTAGTGACAGGGAGGTCTCCTACGAGCAGTACTTC

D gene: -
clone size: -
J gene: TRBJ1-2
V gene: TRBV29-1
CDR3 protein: CSVAQKGGYTF
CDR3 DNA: TGCAGCGTTGCGCAAAAGGGTGGCTACACCTTC

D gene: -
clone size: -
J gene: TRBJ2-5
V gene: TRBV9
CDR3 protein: CANIEGTSETQYF
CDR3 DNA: TGTGCCAACATAGAGGGGACTTCAGAGACCCAGTACTTC

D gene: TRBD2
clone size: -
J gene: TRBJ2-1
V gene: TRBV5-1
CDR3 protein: CASSLPTSGTYNEQFF
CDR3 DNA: TGCGCCAGCAGCCTACCGACTAGCGGAACCTACAATGAGCAGTTCTTC

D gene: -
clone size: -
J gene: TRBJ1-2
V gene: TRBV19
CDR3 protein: CASSQYSPITGNYGYTF
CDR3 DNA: TGTGCCAGTAGTCAGTATAGCCCTATCACAGGGAACTATGGCTACACCTTC

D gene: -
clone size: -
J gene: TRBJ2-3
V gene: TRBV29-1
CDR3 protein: CSVEGTTTDTQYF
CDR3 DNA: TGCAGCGTTGAAGGGACTACCACAGATACGCAGTATTTT

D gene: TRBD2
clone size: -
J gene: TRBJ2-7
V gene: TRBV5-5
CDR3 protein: CASTWGLAASYEQYF
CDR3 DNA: TGTGCCAGCACCTGGGGACTAGCCGCTTCCTACGAGCAGTACTTC

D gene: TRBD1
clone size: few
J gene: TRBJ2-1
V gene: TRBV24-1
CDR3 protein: CATSDATGDDEQFF
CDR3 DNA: TGTGCCACCAGTGATGCGACAGGGGATGATGAGCAGTTCTTC

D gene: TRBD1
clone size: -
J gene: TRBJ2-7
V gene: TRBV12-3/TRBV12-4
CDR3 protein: CASSFGTGTEQYF
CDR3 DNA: TGTGCCAGCAGTTTCGGGACAGGGACCGAGCAGTACTTC

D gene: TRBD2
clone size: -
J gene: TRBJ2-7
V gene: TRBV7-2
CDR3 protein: CASSLEGLAVLYEQYF
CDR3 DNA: TGTGCCAGCAGCTTAGAAGGACTAGCGGTGCTCTACGAGCAGTACTTC

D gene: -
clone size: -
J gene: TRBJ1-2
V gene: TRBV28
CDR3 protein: CASSFFNQHYGYTF
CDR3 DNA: TGTGCCAGCAGTTTTTTTAACCAACACTATGGCTACACCTTC

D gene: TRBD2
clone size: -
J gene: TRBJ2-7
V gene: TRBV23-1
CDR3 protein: CASNPPREGHPLTREQYF
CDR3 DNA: TGCGCCAGCAACCCCCCGCGGGAGGGCCACCCCCTAACTAGGGAGCAGTACTTC